This entry lists 9 T cell receptor beta chains sequenced from one sample in a study of blood T cell repertoires in COVID-19. The table came from immunoSEQ multiplex PCR; TCRdb's copy has only in-frame clones and leaves some out. The data hold tens of thousands of clones, with 85% to 90% observed a single time. Sequencing was carried out using peripheral blood. Receptor source: a man between 65 and 80 years old with active or convalescent COVID-19.

V gene TRBV28 combines with J gene TRBJ1-1, with TRBD1 identical over 8 bases. After removal of 7 bases from V and 5 bases from J, the junction contained 9 bases not matched to a gene. The V gene's germline CDR1 is MDHEN and CDR2 SYDVKM. CDR3 length: 14 residues. The CDR3 protein is CASTSGTGGTEAFF. Here the CDR3 DNA reads TGTGCCAGCACGTCCGGGACAGGAGGAACTGAAGCTTTCTTT.

The chain carries TRBV4-1 and TRBJ2-7, with TRBD2 as a possible D gene (5 bases). In germline, CDR1 is MGHRA, CDR2 YSYEKL. V gave up 4 bases and J gave up 2 bases, with 15 bases separating them. The CDR3 runs to 15 residues. CDR3 sequence: CASSPGGGSTYEQYF. CDR3 sequence (DNA): TGCGCCAGCAGCCCTGGCGGCGGGTCCACCTACGAGCAGTACTTC.

The chain uses TRBV11-2 and TRBJ2-5, with 16 bases lining up with TRBD2. V shed 5 bases, J shed 5 bases, and the junction held 8 bases outside the gene matches. The germline CDR1 and CDR2 sequences are SGHAT and FQNNGV. CDR3 length: 17 residues. The DNA for the CDR3 is TGTGCCAGCAGCCGATGGGGGACTAGCGGGAGGGCGGAGACCCAGTACTTC. It is translated as CASSRWGTSGRAETQYF.

CDR3 DNA sequence: TGTGCCAGCAGTTCTCCGACAGGGGGTCTAGAGACCCAGTACTTC. Translating it yields CASSSPTGGLETQYF. The gene calls are TRBV28 and TRBJ2-5, with 9 bases lining up with TRBD1. The CDR3 spans 15 residues. Germline CDR1 reads MDHEN; CDR2 reads SYDVKM. V gave up 4 bases and J gave up 4 bases; unmatched junction bases: 7.

This clone was recorded only once. The chain joins TRBV6-5 to TRBJ1-1; no firm D call. Per germline, CDR1 MNHEY and CDR2 SVGAGI. V lost 6 bases and J lost 1, with 9 bases in between. CDR3 size: 13 residues. The CDR3 here is CASSLTRNTEAFF. The CDR3 region has the DNA TGTGCCAGCAGCTTAACACGGAACACTGAAGCTTTCTTT.

The V gene is TRBV9, the J gene TRBJ1-5; possibly TRBD1 for D (6 bases). In germline, CDR1 is SGDLS, CDR2 YYNGEE. The CDR3 spans 15 residues. The ends were cut back, 3 bases at V and 5 bases at J, with 15 bases in the middle. Here the CDR3 reads CASSATGTYDQPQHF. DNA of the CDR3: TGTGCCAGCAGCGCAACCGGGACATATGATCAGCCCCAGCATTTT.

The rearrangement uses TRBV4-3 and TRBJ2-5; the match to TRBD2 covers 8 bases. The CDR3 extends over 18 amino acids. V lost 0 bases and J lost 5; bases outside the gene matches: 14. Germline assignment: CDR1 LGHNA and CDR2 YSLEER. CDR3 sequence reads: CASSQDLERGLSVETQYF. CDR3 DNA sequence: TGCGCCAGCAGCCAAGATCTTGAGCGGGGGCTTTCGGTGGAGACCCAGTACTTC.

V usage is TRBV2 and J usage is TRBJ2-2, with D perhaps TRBD2 (5 bases). This CDR3 is 13 amino acids long. Deletions cut 4 bases from V and 4 bases from J, with 7 bases between. Germline V gives CDR1 SNHLY, CDR2 FYNNEI. This chain's CDR3 is CASSGLFTGELFF. DNA for the CDR3: TGTGCCAGCAGTGGACTATTCACCGGGGAGCTGTTTTTT.

In its sample, this clone was seen a few times. This chain joins TRBV3-1 (or the pseudogene TRBV3-2) and TRBJ2-2; 7 bases fit TRBD1. The germline V gene has CDR1 LGHDT and CDR2 YNNKEL (reference sequence). The ends lost 4 bases at V and 2 bases at J; junction bases unmatched: 4. This CDR3 has 15 amino acids. The CDR3 bases are TGTGCCAGCAGCCGAGGGACAGTAAACACCGGGGAGCTGTTTTTT. Translation gives CASSRGTVNTGELFF.